The 17 T cell receptor beta chains below come from one sample, sequenced in a study of blood T cell repertoires in COVID-19. Here immunoSEQ multiplex PCR was the method, and the copy in TCRdb shows in-frame clones only, minus some. The sample lists roughly 150,000 clones, around 90% seen once, with approximately 4.6% in the top ten. Sequencing was done on a sample of peripheral blood. The source is a man aged 18-30 years with COVID-19, enrolled during active disease.

The rearrangement links TRBV10-3 to TRBJ1-6, with D possibly matching TRBD1 (6 bases). Trimming removed 11 bases from V and 6 bases from J, with 17 bases in between. The CDR3 spans 14 residues. CDR1 is ENHRY and CDR2 is SYGVKD in the germline V gene. CDR3 DNA: TGTGCCTCCTTACGAGGGGGGGGTAATTCACCCCTCCACTTT. It yields the protein CASLRGGGNSPLHF.

The J gene is TRBJ2-1, the V gene TRBV28; D is ambiguous. The CDR3 length is 15 residues. Trimming shortened V by 5 bases and J by 5 bases, and 16 bases separated the two germline ends. Germline CDR1 reads MDHEN; CDR2 reads SYDVKM. CDR3 DNA sequence: TGTGCCAGCAGTGTCACTCCGTTATTGAACAATGAGCAGTTCTTC. It specifies CASSVTPLLNNEQFF. The variable domain in full, completed from reference TRBV28 and TRBJ2-1, reads DVKVTQSSRYLVKRTGEKVFLECVQDMDHENMFWYRQDPGLGLRLIYFSYDVKMKEKGDIPEGYSVSREKKERFSLILESASTNQTSMYLCASSVTPLLNNEQFFGPGTRLTVL.

As DNA, the CDR3 is TGTGCCAGCAGCTTAAGGAGGCTCAGGGGCGATCGCTACGAGCAGTACTTC. This gives the protein CASSLRRLRGDRYEQYF. The chain uses TRBV5-6 and TRBJ2-7; weak D call: TRBD1 (6 bases). This CDR3 has 17 amino acids. V was shortened by 2 bases and J by 3 bases, with 21 bases between the two germline ends. Germline CDR1 reads SGHDT; CDR2 reads YYEEEE. The full variable domain, in which reference TRBV5-6 and TRBJ2-7 provide the parts outside the CDR3, is DAGVTQSPTHLIKTRGQQVTLRCSPKSGHDTVSWYQQALGQGPQFIFQYYEEEERQRGNFPDRFSGHQFPNYSSELNVNALLLGDSALYLCASSLRRLRGDRYEQYFGPGTRLTVT.

The chain uses TRBV30 and TRBJ2-7, with TRBD2 identical over 8 bases. The V and J ends lost 3 bases and 7 bases, in that order; junction bases with no gene match: 11. The CDR3 sequence is 14 residues long. Per germline, CDR1 GTSNPN and CDR2 SVGIG (reference sequence). The CDR3 reads CAWRDKAGVREQYF. Here the CDR3 DNA reads TGTGCCTGGAGAGATAAAGCGGGAGTGCGGGAGCAGTACTTC. The full variable domain, completed using reference TRBV30 and TRBJ2-7, is SQTIHQWPATLVQPVGSPLSLECTVEGTSNPNLYWYRQAAGRGLQLLFYSVGIGQISSEVPQNLSASRPQDRQFILSSKKLLLSDSGFYLCAWRDKAGVREQYFGPGTRLTVT.

The chain has TRBV28 and TRBJ2-2, with TRBD2 as a possible D gene (5 bases). This CDR3 is built from 16 residues. Germline V CDR1 and CDR2: MDHEN, SYDVKM. V gave up 3 bases and J gave up 4 bases, with 15 bases separating them. The CDR3 sequence is CASSFGVGRGTGELFF. CDR3 sequence (DNA): TGTGCCAGCAGTTTTGGGGTCGGCCGGGGCACCGGGGAGCTGTTTTTT.

V is TRBV30 and J is TRBJ2-4; TRBD1 is a possible D gene (5 bases). Trimming took off 5 bases at V and 2 bases at J, with 16 bases between the two ends. The CDR3 sequence is 15 residues long. CDR1 and CDR2 from the germline V gene are GTSNPN and SVGIG (reference sequence). This CDR3 reads CAWAPGHESKNIQYF. CDR3 bases: TGTGCCTGGGCCCCCGGACACGAGTCCAAAAACATTCAGTACTTC.

This chain links TRBV28 with TRBJ2-1, with TRBD2 as a possible D gene (5 bases). The V gene lost 5 bases and the J gene lost 0 bases, with 11 bases spanning the gap. This CDR3 is 15 amino acids long. Germline assignment: CDR1 MDHEN and CDR2 SYDVKM. CDR3 bases: TGTGCCAGCAGTCTAGCTTTGAGCTCCTACAATGAGCAGTTCTTC. The encoded protein is CASSLALSSYNEQFF.

The DNA of the CDR3 is TGTGCCAGCAGTCCAGGACGGGGAGGCGAGCAGTACTTC. It encodes CASSPGRGGEQYF. V and J are TRBV12-3 or TRBV12-4 and TRBJ2-7; possibly TRBD2 for D (6 bases). The CDR3 sequence is 13 residues long. The ends were cut back, 5 bases at V and 6 bases at J, with 14 bases in the middle.

Here the CDR3 DNA reads TGTGCCAGCTCACCAAGGGGGGGGCATCAGCCCCAGCATTTT. The encoded protein is CASSPRGGHQPQHF. The J gene is TRBJ1-5, the V gene TRBV18; a possible D gene is TRBD1 (6 bases). Germline values: CDR1 KGHSH, CDR2 LQKENI. Trimming cost V 2 bases and J 5 bases, with 10 bases left between them. The CDR3 has 14 amino acids.

This clone has a single count. The chain couples TRBV19 to TRBJ2-7; 11 nucleotides line up with TRBD1. The CDR3 loop spans 15 amino acids. Looked up from germline, CDR1 is LNHDA and CDR2 is SQIVND (reference sequence). With 5 bases clipped from V and 4 bases from J, the junction kept 7 bases outside the gene matches. The CDR3 DNA reads TGTGCCAGTAGTCCTGGGACAGGGGGTGTTTACGAGCAGTACTTC. It codes for CASSPGTGGVYEQYF.

The chain has TRBV29-1 and TRBJ2-7; weak D call: TRBD1 (6 bases). The CDR3 sequence is 15 residues long. CDR1 and CDR2 from the germline V gene are SQVTM and ANQGSEA. V was shortened by 8 bases and J by 0 bases, with 20 bases between the two germline ends. This CDR3 is CSPGYRAPHSYEQYF. DNA for the CDR3: TGCAGCCCTGGGTACAGGGCTCCCCACTCCTACGAGCAGTACTTC.

The J gene is TRBJ2-7, the V gene TRBV5-1, with 9 bases aligning to TRBD2. The trim removed 1 base at V and 3 bases at J, leaving 8 bases unmatched. This CDR3 is built from 16 residues. Germline V gives CDR1 SGHRS, CDR2 YFSETQ. The CDR3 DNA reads TGCGCCAGCAGCTTGTCGGGCGGGAGGGCCCTCTACGAGCAGTACTTC. Protein product: CASSLSGGRALYEQYF.

This clone was picked up one time. The chain links TRBV7-9 to TRBJ2-7; D unclear. With 2 bases removed from V and 6 bases from J, the gap between germline ends came to 14 bases. CDR1 and CDR2 (germline): SEHNR, FQNEAQ (reference sequence). The CDR3 consists of 14 residues. CDR3 amino acids: CASSLLEASGEQYF. The CDR3 DNA sequence: TGTGCCAGCAGCTTACTAGAGGCATCGGGCGAGCAGTACTTC.

CDR3 bases: TGTGCCAGCAGCAAAGAAGGGACTAGCGGAAAACCCAATGAGCAGTTCTTC. This translates into CASSKEGTSGKPNEQFF. The chain couples TRBV21-1 to TRBJ2-1; the table's D call TRBD2 went unverified against the DNA. TRBV21-1 is reported as a pseudogene. The CDR3 runs 17 residues.

As DNA, the CDR3 is TGTGCCAGCAGTCTAGCGGGACCTTCCTACGAGCAGTACTTC. This translates into CASSLAGPSYEQYF. The chain joins TRBV6-5 to TRBJ2-7, with 9 bases matching TRBD2. Trimming cost V 5 bases and J 1 base; bases outside gene matches: 3. The CDR3 covers 14 residues. Germline assignment: CDR1 MNHEY and CDR2 SVGAGI.

Comments on this clone: One junction end disagrees with the germline gene, perhaps due to a read error. This chain joins TRBV2 and TRBJ1-4; D is unresolved. The CDR3 is 16 amino acids. Germline V gives CDR1 SNHLY, CDR2 FYNNEI. CDR3 in amino acids: CASSDPRAATNEKLLF. The CDR3 DNA sequence: TGTGCCAGCAGTGACCCGCGGGCTGCAACTAATGAAAAACTGCTTTTT.

This chain uses TRBV11-1 with TRBJ2-1; D is perhaps TRBD2 (6 bases). The V and J ends lost 5 bases and 8 bases respectively, with 16 bases between them. This CDR3 has 14 amino acids. Germline V CDR1 and CDR2: SGHAT, FQDESV (reference sequence). CDR3 DNA: TGTGCCAGCAGCCCCTGGACTACCAGGCATGAGCAGTTCTTC. This sequence encodes CASSPWTTRHEQFF.